A selection of T cell receptor beta chains follows, all from one sample in a study of Tregs in tolerant kidney transplant recipients. Libraries were prepared by immunoSEQ multiplex PCR; TCRdb keeps only in-frame clonotypes and omits some of them. This table holds approximately 100,000 clones, 80% to 95% found once. This material consisted of CD4+ T cells from blood, taken before the transplant. Receptors were obtained from a human donor who received a combined kidney and bone marrow transplant. Both conserved end residues are part of each CDR3. The order of the fields is CDR3 protein, CDR3 DNA, V gene, J gene, clone size, D gene. D genes are given only for firm matches. The size field is filled for only some rows; it gives once, few, many or a size class.

cdr3_aa: CASSLELAGVETQYF
cdr3_nt: TGCGCCAGCAGCTTGGAACTAGCGGGGGTAGAGACCCAGTACTTC
v_call: TRBV5-1
j_call: TRBJ2-5
clone_size: .
d_call: TRBD2

cdr3_aa: CASSVTGVETQYF
cdr3_nt: TGTGCCAGCAGCGTGACAGGGGTAGAGACCCAGTACTTC
v_call: TRBV5-4
j_call: TRBJ2-5
clone_size: .
d_call: TRBD1

cdr3_aa: CASSQVRGGAYPGELFF
cdr3_nt: TGCGCCAGCAGCCAAGTTAGGGGGGGGGCATACCCCGGGGAGCTGTTTTTT
v_call: TRBV4-3
j_call: TRBJ2-2
clone_size: .
d_call: .

cdr3_aa: CASSPTDRGLMNTGELFF
cdr3_nt: TGTGCCAGCTCACCGACGGACAGGGGGCTAATGAACACCGGGGAGCTGTTTTTT
v_call: TRBV18
j_call: TRBJ2-2
clone_size: .
d_call: TRBD1

cdr3_aa: CASRSRGETGELFF
cdr3_nt: TGCGCCAGCAGGTCCAGGGGGGAAACCGGGGAGCTGTTTTTT
v_call: TRBV10-2
j_call: TRBJ2-2
clone_size: .
d_call: .

cdr3_aa: CASSLDVRGGETQYF
cdr3_nt: TGTGCCAGCAGCTTGGACGTCCGGGGGGGTGAGACCCAGTACTTC
v_call: TRBV5-6
j_call: TRBJ2-5
clone_size: .
d_call: TRBD2

cdr3_aa: CASSLGQVSTGELFF
cdr3_nt: TGTGCCAGCAGCTTGGGACAGGTCTCCACCGGGGAGCTGTTTTTT
v_call: TRBV5-4
j_call: TRBJ2-2
clone_size: .
d_call: .

cdr3_aa: CASSPRDRDNSPLHF
cdr3_nt: TGTGCCAGCAGTCCCCGGGACAGGGATAATTCACCCCTCCACTTT
v_call: TRBV6-5
j_call: TRBJ1-6
clone_size: few
d_call: TRBD1

cdr3_aa: CASSPTGEETQYF
cdr3_nt: TGTGCCAGCAGCCCGACAGGAGAAGAGACCCAGTACTTC
v_call: TRBV5-5
j_call: TRBJ2-5
clone_size: once
d_call: .

cdr3_aa: CASSFGTVQETQYF
cdr3_nt: TGCGCCAGCAGCTTCGGGACAGTCCAAGAGACCCAGTACTTC
v_call: TRBV5-1
j_call: TRBJ2-5
clone_size: .
d_call: TRBD1

cdr3_aa: CASRSRWGGRDSPLHF
cdr3_nt: TGTGCCAGCAGGAGCCGGTGGGGGGGACGGGATTCACCCCTCCACTTT
v_call: TRBV6-6
j_call: TRBJ1-6
clone_size: .
d_call: .

cdr3_aa: CASSLAGRYEQYF
cdr3_nt: TGTGCCAGCAGCTTAGCGGGGAGGTACGAGCAGTACTTC
v_call: TRBV7-9
j_call: TRBJ2-7
clone_size: .
d_call: .

cdr3_aa: CASSGGRGPQETQYF
cdr3_nt: TGTGCCAGCAGCGGGGGGAGGGGCCCCCAAGAGACCCAGTACTTC
v_call: TRBV2
j_call: TRBJ2-5
clone_size: .
d_call: TRBD2

cdr3_aa: CASSLVSGGAIGELFF
cdr3_nt: TGTGCCAGCAGCTTGGTTAGCGGGGGGGCTATCGGGGAGCTGTTTTTT
v_call: TRBV7-2
j_call: TRBJ2-2
clone_size: .
d_call: TRBD2

cdr3_aa: CASSQGTAYTQYF
cdr3_nt: TGTGCCAGCAGCCAGGGGACAGCCTATACGCAGTATTTT
v_call: TRBV7-6
j_call: TRBJ2-3
clone_size: .
d_call: TRBD1

cdr3_aa: CASSLAVQETQYF
cdr3_nt: TGTGCCAGTAGCCTAGCGGTTCAAGAGACCCAGTACTTC
v_call: TRBV19
j_call: TRBJ2-5
clone_size: once
d_call: TRBD2

cdr3_aa: CSVTGNYGYTF
cdr3_nt: TGCAGTGTCACAGGGAACTATGGCTACACCTTC
v_call: TRBV20-1
j_call: TRBJ1-2
clone_size: .
d_call: .

cdr3_aa: CASSTQGSGNTIYF
cdr3_nt: TGTGCCAGCTCCACTCAGGGGAGTGGAAACACCATATATTTT
v_call: TRBV18
j_call: TRBJ1-3
clone_size: once
d_call: .

cdr3_aa: CASSSPGQLFTGELFF
cdr3_nt: TGTGCCAGCAGCAGCCCGGGACAGCTTTTCACCGGGGAGCTGTTTTTT
v_call: TRBV7-2
j_call: TRBJ2-2
clone_size: .
d_call: TRBD1

cdr3_aa: CASSLRQGDSYEQYF
cdr3_nt: TGCGCCAGCAGCTTACGACAGGGTGACTCCTACGAGCAGTACTTC
v_call: TRBV5-1
j_call: TRBJ2-7
clone_size: .
d_call: TRBD1

cdr3_aa: CASSTGTGSYNEQFF
cdr3_nt: TGTGCCAGCAGCACCGGGACAGGGTCCTACAATGAGCAGTTCTTC
v_call: TRBV11-2
j_call: TRBJ2-1
clone_size: .
d_call: TRBD1

cdr3_aa: CASSLGTSGGGEQFF
cdr3_nt: TGCGCCAGCAGCCTGGGGACTAGCGGGGGCGGTGAGCAGTTCTTC
v_call: TRBV5-1
j_call: TRBJ2-1
clone_size: .
d_call: TRBD2

cdr3_aa: CASSNRDRRYGYTF
cdr3_nt: TGTGCCAGCAGTAACCGGGACAGAAGGTATGGCTACACCTTC
v_call: TRBV6-1
j_call: TRBJ1-2
clone_size: .
d_call: TRBD1

cdr3_aa: CASSAGLAGGPAYEQYF
cdr3_nt: TGTGCCAGCAGCGCGGGACTAGCGGGAGGGCCGGCCTACGAGCAGTACTTC
v_call: TRBV9
j_call: TRBJ2-7
clone_size: .
d_call: TRBD2

cdr3_aa: CASTETLNTEAFF
cdr3_nt: TGTGCCTCGACAGAGACCCTAAACACTGAAGCTTTCTTT
v_call: TRBV30
j_call: TRBJ1-1
clone_size: once
d_call: .

cdr3_aa: CASSEIRGQGNNEQFF
cdr3_nt: TGTGCCAGCAGTGAAATAAGGGGACAGGGAAACAATGAGCAGTTCTTC
v_call: TRBV25-1
j_call: TRBJ2-1
clone_size: .
d_call: TRBD1

cdr3_aa: CAREDSPYEQYF
cdr3_nt: TGTGCCAGGGAGGACAGCCCCTACGAGCAGTACTTC
v_call: TRBV6-4
j_call: TRBJ2-7
clone_size: few
d_call: .

cdr3_aa: CAWIFAAGASDTQYF
cdr3_nt: TGTGCCTGGATCTTTGCCGCGGGAGCCTCAGATACGCAGTATTTT
v_call: TRBV30
j_call: TRBJ2-3
clone_size: .
d_call: TRBD2

cdr3_aa: CASSRTGRGDEQFF
cdr3_nt: TGTGCCAGCAGCCGTACCGGGAGGGGGGATGAGCAGTTCTTC
v_call: TRBV7-3
j_call: TRBJ2-1
clone_size: .
d_call: TRBD2

cdr3_aa: CASSSRDRVIAYEQYF
cdr3_nt: TGTGCCAGCAGCTCCCGGGACAGGGTAATCGCCTACGAGCAGTACTTC
v_call: TRBV21-1
j_call: TRBJ2-7
clone_size: once
d_call: .

cdr3_aa: CASSLAAVSGINQPQHF
cdr3_nt: TGCGCCAGCAGCCTGGCTGCGGTTTCGGGGATCAATCAGCCCCAGCATTTT
v_call: TRBV4-1
j_call: TRBJ1-5
clone_size: .
d_call: .

cdr3_aa: CASSGTGFGYTF
cdr3_nt: TGTGCCAGCAGTGGGACAGGGTTTGGCTACACCTTC
v_call: TRBV2
j_call: TRBJ1-2
clone_size: .
d_call: TRBD1

cdr3_aa: CASSDFRTDTQYF
cdr3_nt: TGTGCCAGCAGTGACTTCCGCACAGATACGCAGTATTTT
v_call: TRBV6-1
j_call: TRBJ2-3
clone_size: .
d_call: .

cdr3_aa: CASSPGISTDTRYF
cdr3_nt: TGTGCCAGCAGCCCCGGCATCAGCACAGATACGCGGTATTTT
v_call: TRBV6-5
j_call: TRBJ2-3
clone_size: .
d_call: .

cdr3_aa: CAWSVYWAGLSYEQYF
cdr3_nt: TGTGCCTGGAGTGTATATTGGGCGGGACTCTCCTACGAGCAGTACTTC
v_call: TRBV30
j_call: TRBJ2-7
clone_size: once
d_call: .

cdr3_aa: CASSSLAGGIWIETQYF
cdr3_nt: TGTGCCAGCAGTTCACTAGCGGGGGGTATTTGGATAGAGACCCAGTACTTC
v_call: TRBV28
j_call: TRBJ2-5
clone_size: .
d_call: TRBD2

cdr3_aa: CSVIKSSYNEQFF
cdr3_nt: TGCAGCGTTATCAAGAGCTCCTACAATGAGCAGTTCTTC
v_call: TRBV29-1
j_call: TRBJ2-1
clone_size: .
d_call: .

cdr3_aa: CASSRGLGEAKNIQYF
cdr3_nt: TGTGCCAGCAGCCGGGGACTAGGTGAGGCCAAAAACATTCAGTACTTC
v_call: TRBV5-6
j_call: TRBJ2-4
clone_size: .
d_call: TRBD2

cdr3_aa: CASSVDRVGNQPQHF
cdr3_nt: TGTGCCAGCAGTGTCGACAGGGTGGGCAATCAGCCCCAGCATTTT
v_call: TRBV2
j_call: TRBJ1-5
clone_size: few
d_call: TRBD1

cdr3_aa: CASSKSQGVNNEKLFF
cdr3_nt: TGTGCCAGCAGCAAATCACAGGGGGTAAATAATGAAAAACTGTTTTTT
v_call: TRBV27
j_call: TRBJ1-4
clone_size: .
d_call: TRBD1

cdr3_aa: CASSRETVISYNEQFF
cdr3_nt: TGCGCCAGCAGCCGAGAAACGGTAATCTCCTACAATGAGCAGTTCTTC
v_call: TRBV4-1
j_call: TRBJ2-1
clone_size: .
d_call: .

cdr3_aa: CASRIQGTQPQHF
cdr3_nt: TGTGCCAGCAGGATACAGGGTACTCAGCCCCAGCATTTT
v_call: TRBV6-1
j_call: TRBJ1-5
clone_size: .
d_call: .

cdr3_aa: CSVVTFGTGENEQYF
cdr3_nt: TGCAGCGTTGTGACTTTCGGGACAGGGGAGAACGAGCAGTACTTC
v_call: TRBV29-1
j_call: TRBJ2-7
clone_size: .
d_call: TRBD1

cdr3_aa: CASALGTTSGQNEQFF
cdr3_nt: TGTGCTAGTGCCCTGGGGACGACTAGCGGGCAAAATGAGCAGTTCTTC
v_call: TRBV12-5
j_call: TRBJ2-1
clone_size: .
d_call: TRBD2

cdr3_aa: CASSPGRGTGGYTF
cdr3_nt: TGTGCCAGCTCCCCAGGCCGGGGGACTGGTGGCTACACCTTC
v_call: TRBV7-9
j_call: TRBJ1-2
clone_size: .
d_call: .

cdr3_aa: CAAGRGIYEQYF
cdr3_nt: TGTGCTGCGGGGAGGGGGATTTACGAGCAGTACTTC
v_call: TRBV6-1
j_call: TRBJ2-7
clone_size: once
d_call: .

cdr3_aa: CASSLETGSGFYEQYF
cdr3_nt: TGCGCCAGCAGCTTGGAGACGGGGTCCGGCTTCTACGAGCAGTACTTC
v_call: TRBV5-1
j_call: TRBJ2-7
clone_size: .
d_call: .

cdr3_aa: CASSLGGGAGETQYF
cdr3_nt: TGCGCCAGCAGCTTGGGAGGGGGCGCGGGGGAGACCCAGTACTTC
v_call: TRBV5-1
j_call: TRBJ2-5
clone_size: .
d_call: .

cdr3_aa: CAISEAGGEAFF
cdr3_nt: TGTGCCATCAGTGAGGCAGGGGGTGAAGCTTTCTTT
v_call: TRBV10-3
j_call: TRBJ1-1
clone_size: .
d_call: TRBD1

cdr3_aa: CASSLFERGRNGYTF
cdr3_nt: TGTGCCAGCAGCTTGTTTGAACGGGGAAGAAATGGCTACACCTTC
v_call: TRBV5-6
j_call: TRBJ1-2
clone_size: .
d_call: .

cdr3_aa: CASRDRDQETQYF
cdr3_nt: TGTGCCAGCAGGGACAGGGACCAAGAGACCCAGTACTTC
v_call: TRBV6-6
j_call: TRBJ2-5
clone_size: .
d_call: TRBD1

cdr3_aa: CASSPVGRGSTDTQYF
cdr3_nt: TGCGCCAGCAGCCCCGTGGGGCGGGGTAGCACAGATACGCAGTATTTT
v_call: TRBV5-1
j_call: TRBJ2-3
clone_size: .
d_call: .

cdr3_aa: CASSFRTGYEQYF
cdr3_nt: TGTGCCAGCAGCTTCAGGACAGGCTACGAGCAGTACTTC
v_call: TRBV11-3
j_call: TRBJ2-7
clone_size: .
d_call: TRBD1